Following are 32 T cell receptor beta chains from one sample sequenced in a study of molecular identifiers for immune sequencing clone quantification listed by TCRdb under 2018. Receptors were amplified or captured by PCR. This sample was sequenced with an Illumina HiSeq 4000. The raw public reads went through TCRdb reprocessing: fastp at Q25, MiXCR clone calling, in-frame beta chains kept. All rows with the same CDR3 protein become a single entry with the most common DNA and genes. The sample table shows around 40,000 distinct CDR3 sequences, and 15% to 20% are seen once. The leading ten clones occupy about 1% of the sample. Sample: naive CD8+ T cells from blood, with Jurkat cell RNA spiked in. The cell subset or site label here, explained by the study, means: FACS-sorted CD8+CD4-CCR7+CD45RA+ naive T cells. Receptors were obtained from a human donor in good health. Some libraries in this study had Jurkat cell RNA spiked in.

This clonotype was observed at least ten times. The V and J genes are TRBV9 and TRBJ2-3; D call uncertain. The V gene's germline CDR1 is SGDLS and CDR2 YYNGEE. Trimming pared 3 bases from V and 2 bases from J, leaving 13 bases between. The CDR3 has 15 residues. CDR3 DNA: TGTGCCAGCAGCGCCGCCTCCGGACCCACAGATACGCAGTATTTT. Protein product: CASSAASGPTDTQYF.

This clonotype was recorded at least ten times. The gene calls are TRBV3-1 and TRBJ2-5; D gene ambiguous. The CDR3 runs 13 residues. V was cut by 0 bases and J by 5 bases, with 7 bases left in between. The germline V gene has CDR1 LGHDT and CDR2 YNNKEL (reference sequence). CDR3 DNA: TGTGCCAGCAGCCAAGATTTTTCGGAGACCCAGTACTTC. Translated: CASSQDFSETQYF.

The chain's CDR3 is CASSQGKGQIRTDTQYF. CDR3 sequence (DNA): TGCGCCAGCAGCCAAGGAAAGGGTCAAATACGCACAGATACGCAGTATTTT. V and J are TRBV4-3 and TRBJ2-3; D is unclear. The V end lost 1 base, the J end lost 1 base, and 15 bases lay between the germline ends. This CDR3 has 17 residues. Germline loops: CDR1 LGHNA, CDR2 YSLEER.

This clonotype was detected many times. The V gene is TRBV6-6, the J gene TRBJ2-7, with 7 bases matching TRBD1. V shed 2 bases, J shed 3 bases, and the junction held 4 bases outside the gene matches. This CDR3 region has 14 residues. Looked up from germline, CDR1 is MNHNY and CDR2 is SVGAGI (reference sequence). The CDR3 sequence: CASSYVGQNYEQYF. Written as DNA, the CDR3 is TGTGCCAGCAGTTACGTGGGACAGAACTACGAGCAGTACTTC.

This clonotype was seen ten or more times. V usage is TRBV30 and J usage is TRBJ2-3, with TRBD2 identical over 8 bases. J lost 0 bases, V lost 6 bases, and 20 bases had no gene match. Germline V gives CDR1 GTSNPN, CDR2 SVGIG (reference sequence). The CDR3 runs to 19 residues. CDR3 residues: CACLELGLAGDSSTDTQYF. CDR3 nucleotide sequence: TGTGCCTGCCTGGAGCTAGGACTAGCTGGGGATTCTAGCACAGATACGCAGTATTTT. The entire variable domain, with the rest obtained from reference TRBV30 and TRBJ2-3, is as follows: SQTIHQWPATLVQPVGSPLSLECTVEGTSNPNLYWYRQAAGRGLQLLFYSVGIGQISSEVPQNLSASRPQDRQFILSSKKLLLSDSGFYLCACLELGLAGDSSTDTQYFGPGTRLTVL.

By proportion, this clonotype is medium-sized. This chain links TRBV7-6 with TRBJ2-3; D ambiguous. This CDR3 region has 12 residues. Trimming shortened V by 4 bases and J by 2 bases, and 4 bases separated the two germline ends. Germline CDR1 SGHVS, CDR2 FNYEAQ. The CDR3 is CASSSFTDTQYF. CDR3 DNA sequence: TGTGCCAGCAGCTCCTTCACAGATACGCAGTATTTT.

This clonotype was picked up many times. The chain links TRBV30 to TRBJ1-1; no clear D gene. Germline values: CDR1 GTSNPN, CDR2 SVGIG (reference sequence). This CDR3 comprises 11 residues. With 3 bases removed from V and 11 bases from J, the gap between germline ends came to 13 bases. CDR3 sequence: CAWSYPVEAFF. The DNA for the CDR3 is TGTGCCTGGAGCTACCCGGTCGAGGCTTTCTTT.

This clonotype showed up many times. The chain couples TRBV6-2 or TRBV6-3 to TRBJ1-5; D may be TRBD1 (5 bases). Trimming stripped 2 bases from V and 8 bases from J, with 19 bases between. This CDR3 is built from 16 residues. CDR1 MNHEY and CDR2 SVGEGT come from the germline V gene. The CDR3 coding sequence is TGTGCCAGCAGTTACATAGGAGGGCGGGGGTTAGAGCCCCAGCATTTT. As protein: CASSYIGGRGLEPQHF.

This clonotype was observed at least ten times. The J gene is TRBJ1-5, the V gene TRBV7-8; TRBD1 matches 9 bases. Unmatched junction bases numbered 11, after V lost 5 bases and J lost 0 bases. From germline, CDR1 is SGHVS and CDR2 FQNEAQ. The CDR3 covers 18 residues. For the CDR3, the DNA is TGTGCCAGCAGCCCGGACAGGGGATTCGGGGATAGCAATCAGCCCCAGCATTTT. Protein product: CASSPDRGFGDSNQPQHF.

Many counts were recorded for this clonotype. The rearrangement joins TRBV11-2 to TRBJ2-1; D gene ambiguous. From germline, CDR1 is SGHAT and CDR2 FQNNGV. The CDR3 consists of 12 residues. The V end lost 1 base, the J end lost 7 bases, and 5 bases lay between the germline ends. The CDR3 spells CASSLGRNEQFF. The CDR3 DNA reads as TGTGCCAGCAGCTTAGGGCGGAATGAGCAGTTCTTC.

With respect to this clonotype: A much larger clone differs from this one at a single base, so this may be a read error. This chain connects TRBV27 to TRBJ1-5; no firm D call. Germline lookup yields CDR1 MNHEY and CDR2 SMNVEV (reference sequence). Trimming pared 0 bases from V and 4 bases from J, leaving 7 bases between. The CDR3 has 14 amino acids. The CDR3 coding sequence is TGTGCCAGCAGTTTATCACTGGGAAATCAGCCCCAGCATTTT. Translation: CASSLSLGNQPQHF.

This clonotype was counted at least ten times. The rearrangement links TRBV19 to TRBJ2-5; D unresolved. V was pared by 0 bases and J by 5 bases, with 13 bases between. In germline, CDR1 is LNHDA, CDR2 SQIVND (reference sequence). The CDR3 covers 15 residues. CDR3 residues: CASSIEAFPRETQYF. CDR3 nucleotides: TGTGCCAGTAGTATAGAGGCGTTCCCCCGGGAGACCCAGTACTTC.

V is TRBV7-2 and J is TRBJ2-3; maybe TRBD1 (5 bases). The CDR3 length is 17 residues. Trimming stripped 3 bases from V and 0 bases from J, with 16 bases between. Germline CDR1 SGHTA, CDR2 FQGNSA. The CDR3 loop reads CASSFDVGRVSTDTQYF. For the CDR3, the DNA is TGTGCCAGCAGCTTCGACGTGGGGCGCGTTAGCACAGATACGCAGTATTTT.

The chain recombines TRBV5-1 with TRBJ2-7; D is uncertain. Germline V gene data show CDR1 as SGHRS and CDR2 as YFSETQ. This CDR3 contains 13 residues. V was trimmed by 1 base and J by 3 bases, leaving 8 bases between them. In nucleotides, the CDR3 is TGCGCCAGCAGCTTGAGGCCCGTCTACGAGCAGTACTTC. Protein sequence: CASSLRPVYEQYF. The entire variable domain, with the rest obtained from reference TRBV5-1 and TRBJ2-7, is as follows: KAGVTQTPRYLIKTRGQQVTLSCSPISGHRSVSWYQQTPGQGLQFLFEYFSETQRNKGNFPGRFSGRQFSNSRSEMNVSTLELGDSALYLCASSLRPVYEQYFGPGTRLTVT.

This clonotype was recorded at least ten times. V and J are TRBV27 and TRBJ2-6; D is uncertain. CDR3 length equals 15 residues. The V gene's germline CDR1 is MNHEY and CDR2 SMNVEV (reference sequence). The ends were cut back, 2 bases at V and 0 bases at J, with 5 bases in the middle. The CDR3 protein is CASSLIISGANVLTF. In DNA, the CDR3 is TGTGCCAGCAGTTTAATTATCTCTGGGGCCAACGTCCTGACTTTC.

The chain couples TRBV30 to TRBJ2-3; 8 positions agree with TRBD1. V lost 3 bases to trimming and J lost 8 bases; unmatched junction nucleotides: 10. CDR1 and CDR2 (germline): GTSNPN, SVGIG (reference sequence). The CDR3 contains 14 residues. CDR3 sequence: CAWSYRTGIVTQYF. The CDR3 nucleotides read TGTGCCTGGAGCTACCGGACAGGGATCGTTACGCAGTATTTT.

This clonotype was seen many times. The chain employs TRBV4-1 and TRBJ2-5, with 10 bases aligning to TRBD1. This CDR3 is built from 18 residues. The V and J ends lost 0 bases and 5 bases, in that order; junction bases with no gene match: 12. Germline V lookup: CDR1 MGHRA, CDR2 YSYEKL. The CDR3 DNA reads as TGCGCCAGCAGCCAAGAACCCACCGGGACAGGGGATTTGGAGACCCAGTACTTC. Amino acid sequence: CASSQEPTGTGDLETQYF.

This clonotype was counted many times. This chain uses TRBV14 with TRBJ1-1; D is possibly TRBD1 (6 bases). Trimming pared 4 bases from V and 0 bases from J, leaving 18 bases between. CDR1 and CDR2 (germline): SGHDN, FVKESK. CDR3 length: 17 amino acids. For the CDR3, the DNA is TGTGCCAGCAGCCCGTGGGCAGGGGCGAACTTGAACACTGAAGCTTTCTTT. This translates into CASSPWAGANLNTEAFF.

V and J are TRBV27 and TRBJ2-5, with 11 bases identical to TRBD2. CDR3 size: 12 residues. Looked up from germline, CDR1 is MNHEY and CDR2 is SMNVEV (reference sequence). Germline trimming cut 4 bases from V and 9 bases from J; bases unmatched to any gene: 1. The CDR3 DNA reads TGTGCCAGCAGTTCGGGACTAGCGGCCCAGTACTTC. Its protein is CASSSGLAAQYF.

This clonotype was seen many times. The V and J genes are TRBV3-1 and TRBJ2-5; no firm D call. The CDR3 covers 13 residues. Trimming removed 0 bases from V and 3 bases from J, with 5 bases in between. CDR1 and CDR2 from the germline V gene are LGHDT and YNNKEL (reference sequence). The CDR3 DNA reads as TGTGCCAGCAGCCAAGATAATGAAGAGACCCAGTACTTC. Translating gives CASSQDNEETQYF.

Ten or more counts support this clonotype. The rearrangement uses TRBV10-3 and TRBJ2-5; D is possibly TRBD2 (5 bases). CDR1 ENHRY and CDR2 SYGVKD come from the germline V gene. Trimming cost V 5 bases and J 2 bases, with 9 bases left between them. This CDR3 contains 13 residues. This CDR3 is CAISPDLQETQYF. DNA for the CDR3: TGTGCCATCAGTCCGGACTTACAAGAGACCCAGTACTTC.

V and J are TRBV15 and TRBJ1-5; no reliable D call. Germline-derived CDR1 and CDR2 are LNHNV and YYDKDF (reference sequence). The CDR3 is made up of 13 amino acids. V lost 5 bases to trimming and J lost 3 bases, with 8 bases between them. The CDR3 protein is CATSSGDNQPQHF. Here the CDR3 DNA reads TGTGCCACCAGCTCGGGAGACAATCAGCCCCAGCATTTT.

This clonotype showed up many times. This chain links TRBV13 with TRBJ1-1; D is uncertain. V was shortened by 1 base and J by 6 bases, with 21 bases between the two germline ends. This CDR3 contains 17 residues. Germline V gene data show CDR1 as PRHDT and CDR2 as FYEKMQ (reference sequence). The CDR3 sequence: CASSLDLSGFIGSEAFF. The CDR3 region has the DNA TGTGCCAGCAGCTTAGATCTGTCCGGGTTCATTGGGTCTGAAGCTTTCTTT. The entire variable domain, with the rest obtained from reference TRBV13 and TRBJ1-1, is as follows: AAGVIQSPRHLIKEKRETATLKCYPIPRHDTVYWYQQGPGQDPQFLISFYEKMQSDKGSIPDRFSAQQFSDYHSELNMSSLELGDSALYFCASSLDLSGFIGSEAFFGQGTRLTVV.

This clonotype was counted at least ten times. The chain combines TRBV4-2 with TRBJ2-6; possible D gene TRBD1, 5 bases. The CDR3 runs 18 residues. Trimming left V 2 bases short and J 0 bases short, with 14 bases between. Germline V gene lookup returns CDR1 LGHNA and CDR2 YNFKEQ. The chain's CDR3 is CASSQPWTTPSGANVLTF. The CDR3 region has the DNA TGTGCCAGCAGCCAACCTTGGACAACACCCTCTGGGGCCAACGTCCTGACTTTC.

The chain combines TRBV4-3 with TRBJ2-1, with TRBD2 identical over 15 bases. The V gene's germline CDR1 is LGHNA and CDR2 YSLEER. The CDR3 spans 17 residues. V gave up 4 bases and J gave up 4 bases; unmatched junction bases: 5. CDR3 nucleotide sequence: TGCGCCAGCAGCCTCCGGACTAGCGGGGGGGATTACAATGAGCAGTTCTTC. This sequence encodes CASSLRTSGGDYNEQFF.

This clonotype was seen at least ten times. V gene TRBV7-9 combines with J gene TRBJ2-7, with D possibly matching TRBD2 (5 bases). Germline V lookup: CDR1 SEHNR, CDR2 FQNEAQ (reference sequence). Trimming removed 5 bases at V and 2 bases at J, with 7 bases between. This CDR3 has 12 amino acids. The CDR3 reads CASSEGTYEQYF. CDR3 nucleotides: TGTGCCAGCAGCGAGGGAACCTACGAGCAGTACTTC.

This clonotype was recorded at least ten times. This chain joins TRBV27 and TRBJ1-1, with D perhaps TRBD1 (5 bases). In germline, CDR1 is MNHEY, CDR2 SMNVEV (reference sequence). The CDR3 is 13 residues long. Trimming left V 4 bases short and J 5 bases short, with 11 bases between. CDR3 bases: TGTGCCAGCAGTTGGGGGGGGGGAACTGAAGCTTTCTTT. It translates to CASSWGGGTEAFF.

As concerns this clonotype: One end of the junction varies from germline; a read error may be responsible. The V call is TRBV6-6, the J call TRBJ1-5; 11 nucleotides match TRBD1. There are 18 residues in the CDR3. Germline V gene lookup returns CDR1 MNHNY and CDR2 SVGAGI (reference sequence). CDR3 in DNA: TGCGCCAGCAGTTCCTGGATCATAGGACAGGGGGCCGATCAGCCCCAGCATTTT. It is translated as CASSSWIIGQGADQPQHF.

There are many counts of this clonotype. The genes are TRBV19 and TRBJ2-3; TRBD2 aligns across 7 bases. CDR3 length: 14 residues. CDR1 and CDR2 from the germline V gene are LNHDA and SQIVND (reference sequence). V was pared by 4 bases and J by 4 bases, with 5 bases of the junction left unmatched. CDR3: CASSSSGFPDTQYF. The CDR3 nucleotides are TGTGCCAGTAGTAGTAGCGGGTTTCCAGATACGCAGTATTTT.

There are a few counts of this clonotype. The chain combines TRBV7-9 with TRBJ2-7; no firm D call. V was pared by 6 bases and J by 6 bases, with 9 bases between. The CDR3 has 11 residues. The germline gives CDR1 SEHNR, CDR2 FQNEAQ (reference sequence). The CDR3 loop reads CASRGSGEQYF. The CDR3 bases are TGTGCCAGCAGGGGGTCTGGCGAGCAGTACTTC.

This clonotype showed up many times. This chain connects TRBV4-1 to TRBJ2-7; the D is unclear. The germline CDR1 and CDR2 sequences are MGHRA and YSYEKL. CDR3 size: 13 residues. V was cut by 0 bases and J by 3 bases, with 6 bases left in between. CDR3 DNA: TGCGCCAGCAGCCAAGATCCAGTCTACGAGCAGTACTTC. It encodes CASSQDPVYEQYF.

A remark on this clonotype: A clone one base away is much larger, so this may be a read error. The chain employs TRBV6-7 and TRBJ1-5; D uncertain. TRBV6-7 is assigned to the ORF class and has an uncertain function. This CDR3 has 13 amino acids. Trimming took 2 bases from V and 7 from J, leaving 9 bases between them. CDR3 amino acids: CASSYPERQPQHF. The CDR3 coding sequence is TGTGCCAGCAGTTACCCCGAGCGGCAGCCCCAGCATTTT.